The rows below give T cell receptor beta chains drawn from one sample of a study of siplizumab effects on memory and regulatory T cells. Repertoires were generated with immunoSEQ multiplex PCR, while TCRdb's copy carries only in-frame clones and drops some. The sample includes fewer than 85,000 clones, approximately 95% of them seen just once. The sequenced material came from CD8+ T cells sorted from blood. All receptors derive from a human donor in good health. Each CDR3 is given with its conserved first and last residue. A D gene is named only where the DNA matches it firmly. Clone size is not always given. Where it is, it says once, few, many or a class for expanded clones.

d_gene | j_gene | len | v_gene | abundance | CDR3nt | CDR3aa
NA | TRBJ1-1 | 13 | TRBV5-6 | NA | TGTGCCAGCAGCGCTGACAGGAACACTGAAGCTTTCTTT | CASSADRNTEAFF
TRBD1 | TRBJ1-4 | 15 | TRBV5-8 | NA | TGTGCCAGCAGCTCGGGACAGGGGCGTGGGGAAAAACTGTTTTTT | CASSSGQGRGEKLFF
NA | TRBJ2-1 | 16 | TRBV7-9 | NA | TGTGCCAGCAGCTTATTACGGGAGAGCAGATACAATGAGCAGTTCTTC | CASSLLRESRYNEQFF
NA | TRBJ2-7 | 15 | TRBV29-1 | NA | TGCAGCGTTGGGGGGCAGGCGGAAAACTCCTACGAGCAGTACTTC | CSVGGQAENSYEQYF
TRBD1 | TRBJ2-7 | 15 | TRBV28 | NA | TGTGCCAGCAGAACACACCGGGACAGCACCTACGAGCAGTACTTC | CASRTHRDSTYEQYF
NA | TRBJ1-1 | 16 | TRBV4-1 | NA | TGCGCCAGCAGCCAAGGGTTGGCAGGGATGAACACTGAAGCTTTCTTT | CASSQGLAGMNTEAFF
TRBD1 | TRBJ2-1 | 16 | TRBV7-6 | NA | TGTGCCAGCAGCTTAGCGGGGACAGGAGGGGGCAATGAGCAGTTCTTC | CASSLAGTGGGNEQFF
NA | TRBJ2-1 | 16 | TRBV29-1 | NA | TGCAGCGTTGAAGTGGCAGGGAGGTGGTCCTACAATGAGCAGTTCTTC | CSVEVAGRWSYNEQFF
TRBD2 | TRBJ2-3 | 15 | TRBV6-1 | NA | TGTGCCAGCAGTGAAGGACTAGCGGGAGGAGATACGCAGTATTTT | CASSEGLAGGDTQYF
TRBD1 | TRBJ1-2 | 13 | TRBV6-5 | NA | TGTGCCAGCAGTTACAGACAGGGTGGGGGCTACACCTTC | CASSYRQGGGYTF
TRBD2 | TRBJ2-1 | 15 | TRBV4-1 | NA | TGCGCCAGCAGCGGGACTAGCGGCTCCTACAATGAGCAGTTCTTC | CASSGTSGSYNEQFF
NA | TRBJ2-1 | 15 | TRBV5-1 | NA | TGCGCCAGCAGCTTGGGATCCAGGTTCCGCAATGAGCAGTTCTTC | CASSLGSRFRNEQFF
TRBD2 | TRBJ2-7 | 14 | TRBV19 | NA | TGTGCCAGTAGTGTAGCGGGAGGGCCTCGGGAGCAGTACTTC | CASSVAGGPREQYF
NA | TRBJ2-7 | 15 | TRBV9 | NA | TGTGCCAGCAGCGTAGGGGACTCAAATCATTACGAGCAGTACTTC | CASSVGDSNHYEQYF
NA | TRBJ2-7 | 11 | TRBV20-1 | once | TGCAGTGCTAGAGATGGCTACGAGCAGTACTTC | CSARDGYEQYF
NA | TRBJ1-2 | 16 | TRBV10-3 | NA | TGTGCCATCAGCGAACTTTCTCAGGGGTTACCCTATGGCTACACCTTC | CAISELSQGLPYGYTF
NA | TRBJ1-2 | 15 | TRBV4-1 | NA | TGCGCCAGCAGCCAAGTCCAAGGGATAAGAGATGGCTACACCTTC | CASSQVQGIRDGYTF
TRBD1 | TRBJ2-5 | 15 | TRBV6-5 | NA | TGTGCCAGCACCTCAGGAGGACAGGGGACAGAGACCCAGTACTTC | CASTSGGQGTETQYF
NA | TRBJ2-7 | 14 | TRBV5-4 | NA | TGTGCCAGCAGCTTGGAGGTAGGGGCCTACGAGCAGTACTTC | CASSLEVGAYEQYF
TRBD1 | TRBJ2-7 | 15 | TRBV12-5 | NA | TGTGCTAGTGGTTTGGTAGACAGGGCCCTTATCGAGCAGTACTTC | CASGLVDRALIEQYF
NA | TRBJ2-1 | 14 | TRBV12-5 | NA | TGTGCTAGTGGTTCGGCCATAGGAGTCAATGAGCAGTTCTTC | CASGSAIGVNEQFF
TRBD1 | TRBJ2-7 | 13 | TRBV7-8 | NA | TGTGCCAGCAGCTGGACAGGGGACTACGAGCAGTACTTC | CASSWTGDYEQYF
NA | TRBJ1-2 | 15 | TRBV13 | NA | TGTGCCAGCAGCTTATCATCCAGGGGCGACAAAGGCTACACCTTC | CASSLSSRGDKGYTF
NA | TRBJ2-2 | 14 | TRBV25-1 | NA | TGTGCCAGCTCGGTTGTACGAGACACCGGGGAGCTGTTTTTT | CASSVVRDTGELFF
NA | TRBJ2-1 | 14 | TRBV28 | NA | TGTGCCAGCAGTTTCAAGAGCTCCTACAATGAGCAGTTCTTC | CASSFKSSYNEQFF
TRBD2 | TRBJ2-3 | 14 | TRBV5-6 | NA | TGTGCCAGCAGCATGGGACTAGCGGTAGATACGCAGTATTTT | CASSMGLAVDTQYF
NA | TRBJ2-1 | 14 | TRBV7-3 | NA | TGTGCCAGCAGCTCAGGCCTCGGGAGCGATGAGCAGTTCTTC | CASSSGLGSDEQFF
NA | TRBJ2-7 | 14 | TRBV10-3 | NA | TGTGCCATCAGTGATGAGGTTCCGGGCGGGTTGCAGTACTTC | CAISDEVPGGLQYF
NA | TRBJ2-7 | 10 | TRBV2 | NA | TGTGCCAGCACCTTCTACGAGCAGTACTTC | CASTFYEQYF
NA | TRBJ2-2 | 14 | TRBV30 | NA | TGTGCCTCGACCCCGCAGGATAACACCGGGGAGCTGTTTTTT | CASTPQDNTGELFF
TRBD1 | TRBJ2-7 | 17 | TRBV28 | NA | TGTGCCAGCAGTTTCGACCCGAGGACAGGGAGCTCCTACGAGCAGTACTTC | CASSFDPRTGSSYEQYF
NA | TRBJ2-4 | 14 | TRBV2 | NA | TGTGCCAGCAGTGAAGTTGGCTTCAAAAACATTCAGTACTTC | CASSEVGFKNIQYF
TRBD1 | TRBJ2-7 | 12 | TRBV5-4 | once | TGTGCCATGCCGGGACAGGGAAGCGAGCAGTACTTC | CAMPGQGSEQYF
TRBD1 | TRBJ2-1 | 12 | TRBV29-1 | NA | TGCAGCGAGGGACAGGGCGCCAATGAGCAGTTCTTC | CSEGQGANEQFF
TRBD1 | TRBJ2-7 | 15 | TRBV13 | once | TGTGCCAGCAGAATAAGGGACAGGAAGCCGTTCGAGCAGTACTTC | CASRIRDRKPFEQYF
NA | TRBJ2-1 | 14 | TRBV25-1 | NA | TGTGCCAGAGGTAAGAAACTTACAGCGCGGGAGCAGTTCTTC | CARGKKLTAREQFF
NA | TRBJ1-6 | 15 | TRBV27 | NA | TGTGCCAGCAGTTTATCTCTGGAAGCAAATTCACCCCTCCACTTT | CASSLSLEANSPLHF
TRBD2 | TRBJ2-1 | 13 | TRBV27 | NA | TGTGCCAGCACGGGGGAGGGTTACAATGAGCAGTTCTTC | CASTGEGYNEQFF
TRBD2 | TRBJ2-7 | 14 | TRBV19 | NA | TGTGCCAGTAGTGAGACTAGCGGGCTCTACGAGCAGTACTTC | CASSETSGLYEQYF
NA | TRBJ2-7 | 15 | TRBV6-5 | NA | TGTGCCAGCAGCCAAACCAGGGGAGGGATCTACGAGCAGTACTTC | CASSQTRGGIYEQYF
NA | TRBJ2-5 | 15 | TRBV11-2 | NA | TGTGCCAGCAGCTTAAGGCAGGGTAGTCAAGAGACCCAGTACTTC | CASSLRQGSQETQYF
TRBD1 | TRBJ2-7 | 14 | TRBV4-1 | NA | TGCGCCAGCAGCCTCGGACAGGGGGCCTACGAGCAGTACTTC | CASSLGQGAYEQYF
TRBD2 | TRBJ2-2 | 17 | TRBV4-1 | NA | TGCGCCAGCAGCCGTACCACTAGCGGGAGCAACGGCGGGGAGCTGTTTTTT | CASSRTTSGSNGGELFF
NA | TRBJ1-2 | 15 | TRBV7-9 | once | TGTGCCAGCAGCTCGAAAGAGGAGGGTCGTTATGGCTACACCTTC | CASSSKEEGRYGYTF
NA | TRBJ1-2 | 14 | TRBV19 | NA | TGTGCCAGTAGTATAGATGAAGGATTTCGAGGCTACACCTTC | CASSIDEGFRGYTF
NA | TRBJ2-7 | 12 | TRBV5-1 | NA | TGCGCCAGCAGCCCGGGGCGTCCCGAGCAGTACTTC | CASSPGRPEQYF
NA | TRBJ1-5 | 17 | TRBV19 | NA | TGTGCCAGTAGTATATCAGTCGGGCGGAAAAGCAATCAGCCCCAGCATTTT | CASSISVGRKSNQPQHF
NA | TRBJ1-6 | 13 | TRBV27 | NA | TGTGCCAGCAGTACACACTCGGACGGCCTCCTCCACTTT | CASSTHSDGLLHF
NA | TRBJ2-5 | 16 | TRBV9 | once | TGTGCCAGCAGCGTACGGCGGGACACATCGCAAGAGACCCAGTACTTC | CASSVRRDTSQETQYF